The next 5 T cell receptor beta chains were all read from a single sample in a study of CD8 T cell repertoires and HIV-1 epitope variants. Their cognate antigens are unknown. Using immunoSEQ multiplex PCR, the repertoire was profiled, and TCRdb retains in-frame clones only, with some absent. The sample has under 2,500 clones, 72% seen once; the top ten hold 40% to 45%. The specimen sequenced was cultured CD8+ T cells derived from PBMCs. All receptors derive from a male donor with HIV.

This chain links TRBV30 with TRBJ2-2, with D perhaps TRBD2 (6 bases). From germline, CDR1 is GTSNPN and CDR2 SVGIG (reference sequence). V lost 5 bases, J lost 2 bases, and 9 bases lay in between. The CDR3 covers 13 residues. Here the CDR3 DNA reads TGTGCCTGGGGGGCGGGAAACACCGGGGAGCTGTTTTTT. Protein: CAWGAGNTGELFF.

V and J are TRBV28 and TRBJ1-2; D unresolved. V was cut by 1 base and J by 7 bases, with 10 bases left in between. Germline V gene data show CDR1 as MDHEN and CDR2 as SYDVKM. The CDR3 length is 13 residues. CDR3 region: CASSLSGAGGYTF. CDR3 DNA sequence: TGTGCCAGCAGTTTATCCGGCGCCGGTGGCTACACCTTC.

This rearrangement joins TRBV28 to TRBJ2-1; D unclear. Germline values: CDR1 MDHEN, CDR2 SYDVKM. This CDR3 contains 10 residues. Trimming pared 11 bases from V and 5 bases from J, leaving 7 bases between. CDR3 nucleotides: TGTGCCTCCGGAAACAATGAGCAGTTCTTC. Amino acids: CASGNNEQFF.

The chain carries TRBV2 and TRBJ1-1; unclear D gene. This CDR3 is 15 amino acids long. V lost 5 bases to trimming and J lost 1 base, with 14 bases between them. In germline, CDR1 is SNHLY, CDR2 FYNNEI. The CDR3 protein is CASSTDLHGNTEAFF. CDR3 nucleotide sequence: TGTGCCAGCAGTACCGACTTGCATGGGAACACTGAAGCTTTCTTT.

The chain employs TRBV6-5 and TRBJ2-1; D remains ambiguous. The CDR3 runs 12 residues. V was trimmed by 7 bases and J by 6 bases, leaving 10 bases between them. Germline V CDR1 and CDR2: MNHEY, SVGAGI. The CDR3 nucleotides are TGTGCCAGCATTACAGAAAGCAATGAGCAGTTCTTC. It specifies CASITESNEQFF.